A selection of T cell receptor beta chains follows, all from one sample in a study of blood T cell repertoires in COVID-19. Here immunoSEQ multiplex PCR was the method, and the copy in TCRdb shows in-frame clones only, minus some. This sample has 220,000 or so clones, with 75% to 90% found just once. Input material: peripheral blood. These receptors came from a man aged 55 to 69 who had recovered from COVID-19. CDR3s include the opening cysteine and the closing phenylalanine or tryptophan. D genes are given only for firm matches. Only some rows state a clone size, as once, few, many or a class for expanded clones.

CDR3nt: TGTGCCAGCAGTGGTTTCGGCCAGCGATCAGCAACTAATGAAAAACTGTTTTTT
CDR3aa: CASSGFGQRSATNEKLFF
d_gene: NA
j_gene: TRBJ1-4
v_gene: TRBV25-1
abundance: NA

CDR3nt: TGTGCCAGCAGCACACAGGGAAGCAATCAGCCCCAGCATTTT
CDR3aa: CASSTQGSNQPQHF
d_gene: NA
j_gene: TRBJ1-5
v_gene: TRBV7-2
abundance: NA

CDR3nt: TGTGCCAGCAGTTACTTCGGGACAGGGCAGGATAGCAATCAGCCCCAGCATTTT
CDR3aa: CASSYFGTGQDSNQPQHF
d_gene: TRBD1
j_gene: TRBJ1-5
v_gene: TRBV6-7
abundance: NA

CDR3nt: TGTGCCAGCAGCGGCCGGGACAGGGGGGATTCACCCCTCCACTTT
CDR3aa: CASSGRDRGDSPLHF
d_gene: TRBD1
j_gene: TRBJ1-6
v_gene: TRBV9
abundance: NA

CDR3nt: TGTGCCAGCAGTAGGCCGGGAGAGATCAATGAGCAGTTCTTC
CDR3aa: CASSRPGEINEQFF
d_gene: NA
j_gene: TRBJ2-1
v_gene: TRBV27
abundance: NA

CDR3nt: TGCGCCAGCACCCCGGGGACGGGAGGGAACAATGAGCAGTTCTTC
CDR3aa: CASTPGTGGNNEQFF
d_gene: TRBD2
j_gene: TRBJ2-1
v_gene: TRBV5-1
abundance: NA

CDR3nt: TGTGCCAGCAGGCCGGCGGGGTTCTATGGCTACACCTTC
CDR3aa: CASRPAGFYGYTF
d_gene: NA
j_gene: TRBJ1-2
v_gene: TRBV12-3/TRBV12-4
abundance: NA

CDR3nt: TGCGCCAGCAGCAAGCTTAGCGGGGGGGACTCCTACGAGCAGTACTTC
CDR3aa: CASSKLSGGDSYEQYF
d_gene: TRBD2
j_gene: TRBJ2-7
v_gene: TRBV5-1
abundance: NA

CDR3nt: TGTGCCAGCAGCCAAGGTAGGCGGGGGAGCATCTACGAGCAGTACTTC
CDR3aa: CASSQGRRGSIYEQYF
d_gene: TRBD2
j_gene: TRBJ2-7
v_gene: TRBV14
abundance: once

CDR3nt: TGTGCCAGCAGCCAAGAGGGCCGATCTAATGAAAAACTGTTTTTT
CDR3aa: CASSQEGRSNEKLFF
d_gene: NA
j_gene: TRBJ1-4
v_gene: TRBV3-1/TRBV3-2
abundance: NA

CDR3nt: TGTGCCAGCAGCCTTCGACAGGGTTACACTGAAGCTTTCTTT
CDR3aa: CASSLRQGYTEAFF
d_gene: TRBD1
j_gene: TRBJ1-1
v_gene: TRBV5-4
abundance: NA

CDR3nt: TGTGCCAGCTCACTCGCAGCCTTAGGAGGTTCCACAGATACGCAGTATTTT
CDR3aa: CASSLAALGGSTDTQYF
d_gene: NA
j_gene: TRBJ2-3
v_gene: TRBV18
abundance: NA

CDR3nt: TGTGCCAGTAGTATGGCGGGGGACCTCACGATTACTTTTTACTACGAGCAGTACTTC
CDR3aa: CASSMAGDLTITFYYEQYF
d_gene: TRBD2
j_gene: TRBJ2-7
v_gene: TRBV19
abundance: NA

CDR3nt: TGCAGCGTTGACAGGGGTGGGAATGAGCAGTTCTTC
CDR3aa: CSVDRGGNEQFF
d_gene: NA
j_gene: TRBJ2-1
v_gene: TRBV29-1
abundance: NA

CDR3nt: TGTGCCAGCAGCTTAACGGGGAGGGTTGAAGCTTTCTTT
CDR3aa: CASSLTGRVEAFF
d_gene: NA
j_gene: TRBJ1-1
v_gene: TRBV7-3
abundance: NA

CDR3nt: TGCGCCAGCAGCCATGGGCCAGGTGGGGGGGGCGCAGATACGCAGTATTTT
CDR3aa: CASSHGPGGGGADTQYF
d_gene: NA
j_gene: TRBJ2-3
v_gene: TRBV4-1
abundance: NA

CDR3nt: TGCGCCAGCAGCGTCGGACAGGGTAGGGTCGAGCAGTACTTC
CDR3aa: CASSVGQGRVEQYF
d_gene: TRBD1
j_gene: TRBJ2-7
v_gene: TRBV5-1
abundance: NA

CDR3nt: TGCAGTGCTTCTCCTTACTACGAGCAGTACTTC
CDR3aa: CSASPYYEQYF
d_gene: NA
j_gene: TRBJ2-7
v_gene: TRBV20-1
abundance: NA

CDR3nt: TGTGCCAGCAGTTACCCCCCCTTCTACGAGCAGTACTTC
CDR3aa: CASSYPPFYEQYF
d_gene: NA
j_gene: TRBJ2-7
v_gene: TRBV6-5
abundance: NA

CDR3nt: TGTGCCAGCAGCCAACGGGTCGCGGGGGGTAACACCGGGGAGCTGTTTTTT
CDR3aa: CASSQRVAGGNTGELFF
d_gene: TRBD2
j_gene: TRBJ2-2
v_gene: TRBV3-1/TRBV3-2
abundance: many

CDR3nt: TGTGCCAGCAGTTACGGGCAGGCCTATGGCTACACCTTC
CDR3aa: CASSYGQAYGYTF
d_gene: NA
j_gene: TRBJ1-2
v_gene: TRBV6-5
abundance: NA

CDR3nt: TGTGCCAGCGCACGGGACATCGGTCTGGGCTACACCTTC
CDR3aa: CASARDIGLGYTF
d_gene: NA
j_gene: TRBJ1-2
v_gene: TRBV7-9
abundance: once

CDR3nt: TGTGCCAGCAGCACCCTTACGGGTTTCGAGACCCAGTACTTC
CDR3aa: CASSTLTGFETQYF
d_gene: NA
j_gene: TRBJ2-5
v_gene: TRBV7-8
abundance: NA